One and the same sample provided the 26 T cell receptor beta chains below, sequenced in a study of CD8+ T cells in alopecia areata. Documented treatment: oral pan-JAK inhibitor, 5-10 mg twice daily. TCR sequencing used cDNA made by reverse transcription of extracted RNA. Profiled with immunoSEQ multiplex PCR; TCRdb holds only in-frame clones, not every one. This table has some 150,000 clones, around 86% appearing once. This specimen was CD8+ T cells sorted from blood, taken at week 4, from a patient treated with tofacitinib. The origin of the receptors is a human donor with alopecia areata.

The chain's CDR3 is CASSLEEGPFYEQYF. The DNA for the CDR3 is TGCGCCAGCAGCTTGGAGGAGGGCCCCTTCTACGAGCAGTACTTC. The gene calls are TRBV5-1 and TRBJ2-7, with D possibly TRBD2 on 6 matching bases. The CDR3 spans 15 residues. Looked up from germline, CDR1 is SGHRS and CDR2 is YFSETQ. V lost 0 bases, J lost 3 bases, and 13 bases lay in between.

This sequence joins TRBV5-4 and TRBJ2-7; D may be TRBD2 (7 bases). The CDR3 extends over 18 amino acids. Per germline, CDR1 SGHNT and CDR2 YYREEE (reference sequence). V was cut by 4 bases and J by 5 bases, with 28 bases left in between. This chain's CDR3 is CASSPTAGGGYLLHEQYF. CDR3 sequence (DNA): TGTGCCAGCAGCCCCACGGCAGGCGGGGGCTATCTTTTGCACGAGCAGTACTTC.

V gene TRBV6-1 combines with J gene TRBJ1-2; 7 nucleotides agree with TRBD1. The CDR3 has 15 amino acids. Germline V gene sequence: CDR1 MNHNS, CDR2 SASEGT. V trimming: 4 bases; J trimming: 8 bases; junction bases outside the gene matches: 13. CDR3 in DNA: TGTGCCAGCAGTGGGCACGACAGGGTCTCGGCAGGCTACACCTTC. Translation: CASSGHDRVSAGYTF.

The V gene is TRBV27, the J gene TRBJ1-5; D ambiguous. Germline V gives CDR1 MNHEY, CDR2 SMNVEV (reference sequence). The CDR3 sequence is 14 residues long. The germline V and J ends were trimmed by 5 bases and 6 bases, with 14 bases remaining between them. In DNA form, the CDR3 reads TGTGCCAGCAGTAGGGCGGCCTTCGGTCAGCCCCAGCATTTT. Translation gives CASSRAAFGQPQHF.

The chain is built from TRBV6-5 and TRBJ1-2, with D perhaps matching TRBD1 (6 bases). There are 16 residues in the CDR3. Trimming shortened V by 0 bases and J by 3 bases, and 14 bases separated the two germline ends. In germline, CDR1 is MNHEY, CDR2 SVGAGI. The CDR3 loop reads CASSYSTGAGDYGYTF. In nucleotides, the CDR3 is TGTGCCAGCAGTTACTCCACGGGGGCCGGTGACTATGGCTACACCTTC.

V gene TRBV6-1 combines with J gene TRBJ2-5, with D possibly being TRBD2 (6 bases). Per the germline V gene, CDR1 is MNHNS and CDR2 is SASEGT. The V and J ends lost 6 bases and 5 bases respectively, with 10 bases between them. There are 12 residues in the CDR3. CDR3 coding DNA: TGTGCCAGCAGCGGCGGAGGGGAGACCCAGTACTTC. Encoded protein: CASSGGGETQYF.

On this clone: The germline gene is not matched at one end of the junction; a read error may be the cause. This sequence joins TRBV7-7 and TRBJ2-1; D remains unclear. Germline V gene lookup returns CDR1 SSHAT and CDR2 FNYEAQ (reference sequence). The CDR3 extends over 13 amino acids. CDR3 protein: CASSLSSYNEQFF. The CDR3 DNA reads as TGTGCTAGCAGCTTAAGCTCCTACAATGAGCAGTTCTTC.

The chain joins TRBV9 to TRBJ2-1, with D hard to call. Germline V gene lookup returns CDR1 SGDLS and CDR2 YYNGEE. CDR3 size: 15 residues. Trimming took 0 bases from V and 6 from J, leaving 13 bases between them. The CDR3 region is CASSVGHSPLNEQFF. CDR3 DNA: TGTGCCAGCAGCGTAGGGCACTCCCCTCTCAATGAGCAGTTCTTC.

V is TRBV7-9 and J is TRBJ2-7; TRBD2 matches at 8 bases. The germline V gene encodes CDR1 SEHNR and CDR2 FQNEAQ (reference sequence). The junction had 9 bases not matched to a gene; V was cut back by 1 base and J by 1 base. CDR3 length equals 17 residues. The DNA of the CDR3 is TGTGCCAGCAGCTTAGGGGAGCGGGGGTTTCGGTCCTACGAGCAGTACTTC. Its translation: CASSLGERGFRSYEQYF.

In DNA, the CDR3 is TGTGCCAGCAGGGAGGGACAGGGCCCCACTGAAGCTTTCTTT. It is translated as CASREGQGPTEAFF. J is TRBJ1-1 and V is TRBV2; 9 positions agree with TRBD1. The CDR3 sequence is 14 residues long. V shed 6 bases, J shed 4 bases, and the junction held 6 bases outside the gene matches. In germline, CDR1 is SNHLY, CDR2 FYNNEI.

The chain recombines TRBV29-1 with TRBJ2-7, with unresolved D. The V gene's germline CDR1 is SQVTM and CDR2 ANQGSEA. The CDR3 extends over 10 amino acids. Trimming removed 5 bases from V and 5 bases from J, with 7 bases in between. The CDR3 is CSVQDHEQYF. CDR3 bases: TGCAGCGTTCAGGACCACGAGCAGTACTTC.

CDR3 protein: CASSLNSPVHEQYF. In DNA, the CDR3 is TGTGCCAGCAGTTTGAACAGTCCTGTCCACGAGCAGTACTTC. The chain uses TRBV27 and TRBJ2-7; no reliable D call. Trimming stripped 3 bases from V and 5 bases from J, with 14 bases between. The CDR3 runs to 14 residues. Germline V gives CDR1 MNHEY, CDR2 SMNVEV (reference sequence).

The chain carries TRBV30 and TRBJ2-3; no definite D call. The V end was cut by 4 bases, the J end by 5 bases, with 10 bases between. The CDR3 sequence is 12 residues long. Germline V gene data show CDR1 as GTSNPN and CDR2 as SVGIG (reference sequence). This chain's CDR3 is CAWTVAGDTQYF. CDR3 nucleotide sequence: TGTGCCTGGACGGTAGCCGGAGATACGCAGTATTTT.

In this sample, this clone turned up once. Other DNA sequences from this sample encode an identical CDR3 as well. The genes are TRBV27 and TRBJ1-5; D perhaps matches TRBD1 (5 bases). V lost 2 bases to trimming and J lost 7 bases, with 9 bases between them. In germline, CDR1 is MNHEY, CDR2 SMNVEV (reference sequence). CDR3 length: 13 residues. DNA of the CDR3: TGTGCCAGCAGTTTAGGGGGTGGCCAGCCCCAGCATTTT. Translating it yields CASSLGGGQPQHF.

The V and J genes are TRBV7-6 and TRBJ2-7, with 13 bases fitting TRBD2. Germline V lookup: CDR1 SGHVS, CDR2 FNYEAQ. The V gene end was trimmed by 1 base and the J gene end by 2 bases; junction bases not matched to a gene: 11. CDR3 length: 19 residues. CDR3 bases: TGTGCCAGCAGCTTAGGGAAGACTAGCGGGAGGACTCTTCCCTACGAGCAGTACTTC. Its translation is CASSLGKTSGRTLPYEQYF.

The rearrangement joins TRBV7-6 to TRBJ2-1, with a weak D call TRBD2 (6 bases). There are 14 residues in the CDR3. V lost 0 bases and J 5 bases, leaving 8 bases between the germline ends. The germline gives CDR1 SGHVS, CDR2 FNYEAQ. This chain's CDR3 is CASSLASGHNEQFF. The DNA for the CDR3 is TGTGCCAGCAGCTTAGCGAGCGGGCACAATGAGCAGTTCTTC.

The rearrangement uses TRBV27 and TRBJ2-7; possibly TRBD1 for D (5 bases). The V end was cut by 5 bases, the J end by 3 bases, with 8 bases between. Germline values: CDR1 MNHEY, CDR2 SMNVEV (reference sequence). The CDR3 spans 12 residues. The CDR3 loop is CASSADSYEQYF. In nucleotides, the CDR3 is TGTGCCAGCAGTGCCGACAGCTACGAGCAGTACTTC.

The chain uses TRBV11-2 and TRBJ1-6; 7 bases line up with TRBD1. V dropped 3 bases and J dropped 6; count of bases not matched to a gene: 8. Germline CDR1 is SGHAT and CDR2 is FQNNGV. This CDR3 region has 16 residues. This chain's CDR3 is CASSFSFEGANSPLHF. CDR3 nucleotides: TGTGCCAGCAGCTTTAGTTTCGAGGGGGCTAATTCACCCCTCCACTTT.

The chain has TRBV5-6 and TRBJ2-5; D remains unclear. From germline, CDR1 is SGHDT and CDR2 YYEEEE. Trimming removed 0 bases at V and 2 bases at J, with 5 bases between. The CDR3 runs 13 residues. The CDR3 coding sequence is TGTGCCAGCAGCTTGGGGCAGCAAGAGACCCAGTACTTC. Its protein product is CASSLGQQETQYF.

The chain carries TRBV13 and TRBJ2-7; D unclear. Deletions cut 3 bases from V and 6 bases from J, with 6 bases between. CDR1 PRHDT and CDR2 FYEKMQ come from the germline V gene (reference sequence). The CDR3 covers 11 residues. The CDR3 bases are TGTGCCAGCAGCTTGGGGATCGAGCAGTACTTC. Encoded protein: CASSLGIEQYF.

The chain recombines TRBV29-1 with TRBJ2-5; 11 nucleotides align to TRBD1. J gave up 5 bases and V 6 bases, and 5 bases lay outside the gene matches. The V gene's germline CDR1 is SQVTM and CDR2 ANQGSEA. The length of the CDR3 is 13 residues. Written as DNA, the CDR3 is TGCAGCGTCGGGACAGGGGGAACGGAGACCCAGTACTTC. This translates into CSVGTGGTETQYF.

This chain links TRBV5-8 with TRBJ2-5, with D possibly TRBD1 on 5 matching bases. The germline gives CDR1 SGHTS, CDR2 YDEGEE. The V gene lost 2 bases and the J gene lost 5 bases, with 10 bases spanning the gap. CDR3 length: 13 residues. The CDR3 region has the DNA TGTGCCAGCAGCTTCAGGGAAGGGGAGACCCAGTACTTC. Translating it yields CASSFREGETQYF.

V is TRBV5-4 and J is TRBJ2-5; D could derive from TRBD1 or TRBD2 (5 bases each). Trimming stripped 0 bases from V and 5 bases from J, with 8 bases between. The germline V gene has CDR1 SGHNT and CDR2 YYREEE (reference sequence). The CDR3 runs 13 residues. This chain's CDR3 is CASSLEGEETQYF. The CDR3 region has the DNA TGTGCCAGCAGCTTGGAAGGGGAGGAGACCCAGTACTTC.

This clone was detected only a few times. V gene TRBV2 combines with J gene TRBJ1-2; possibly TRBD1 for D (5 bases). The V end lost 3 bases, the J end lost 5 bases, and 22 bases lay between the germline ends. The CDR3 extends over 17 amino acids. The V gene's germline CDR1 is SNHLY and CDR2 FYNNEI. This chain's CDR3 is CASSEPRDGGTPYGYTF. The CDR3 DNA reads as TGTGCCAGCAGTGAGCCCCGGGACGGAGGCACCCCGTATGGCTACACCTTC.

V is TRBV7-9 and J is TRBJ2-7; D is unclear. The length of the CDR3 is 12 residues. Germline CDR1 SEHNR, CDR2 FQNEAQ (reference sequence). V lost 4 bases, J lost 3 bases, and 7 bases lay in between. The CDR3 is CASSSSRYEQYF. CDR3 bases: TGTGCCAGCAGCTCCAGCCGCTACGAGCAGTACTTC.

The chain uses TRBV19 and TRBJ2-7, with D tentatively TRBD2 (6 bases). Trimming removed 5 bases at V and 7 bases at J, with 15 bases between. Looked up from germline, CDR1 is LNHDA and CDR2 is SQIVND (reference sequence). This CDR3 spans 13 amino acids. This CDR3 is CASSWRDSQEQYF. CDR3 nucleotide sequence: TGTGCCAGTAGTTGGCGGGACTCTCAGGAGCAGTACTTC.